The rows below give T cell receptor beta chains drawn from one sample of a study of cytomegalovirus exposure and HLA in healthy donors. Produced via immunoSEQ multiplex PCR; TCRdb's table is partial and in-frame only. The sample holds roughly 180,000 clones, about 73% seen once. The material sequenced was PBMCs. The receptors were gathered from a woman aged 50 to 60 in good health and CMV-seropositive. Each CDR3 is given with its conserved first and last residue. Fields, in order: D gene, V gene, J gene, clone size, CDR3 protein, CDR3 DNA. The D gene is left open where the match is weak. Clone size appears in some rows only: once, few, many, or a class for an expanded clone.

d_gene: NA; v_gene: TRBV13; j_gene: TRBJ1-1; abundance: NA; CDR3aa: CASSSGPAGSEAFF; CDR3nt: TGTGCCAGCAGCTCGGGACCCGCGGGGTCTGAAGCTTTCTTT
d_gene: NA; v_gene: TRBV29-1; j_gene: TRBJ2-4; abundance: NA; CDR3aa: CSVLLWGDAKNTQYF; CDR3nt: TGCAGCGTTTTGCTCTGGGGCGATGCCAAAAACACTCAGTACTTC
d_gene: TRBD2; v_gene: TRBV9; j_gene: TRBJ2-3; abundance: NA; CDR3aa: CASSGGLAGDTDTQYF; CDR3nt: TGTGCCAGCAGCGGGGGACTAGCGGGGGACACAGATACGCAGTATTTT
d_gene: TRBD1; v_gene: TRBV11-2; j_gene: TRBJ1-2; abundance: NA; CDR3aa: CASSRTGGGHGYTF; CDR3nt: TGTGCCAGCAGCCGCACAGGGGGCGGTCATGGCTACACCTTC
d_gene: TRBD2; v_gene: TRBV2; j_gene: TRBJ2-7; abundance: NA; CDR3aa: CASVGRGGRVNEQYF; CDR3nt: TGTGCCAGCGTGGGGAGGGGTGGCAGGGTCAACGAGCAGTACTTC
d_gene: NA; v_gene: TRBV5-1; j_gene: TRBJ1-1; abundance: NA; CDR3aa: CASSLMETGTEAFF; CDR3nt: TGCGCCAGCAGCTTAATGGAAACCGGGACTGAAGCTTTCTTT
d_gene: TRBD2; v_gene: TRBV5-6; j_gene: TRBJ2-2; abundance: NA; CDR3aa: CASTPGLGTGELFF; CDR3nt: TGTGCCAGCACCCCGGGACTAGGGACCGGGGAGCTGTTTTTT
d_gene: TRBD1; v_gene: TRBV2; j_gene: TRBJ2-1; abundance: once; CDR3aa: CASRLTGTGFSYNEQFF; CDR3nt: TGTGCCAGCAGATTGACCGGGACAGGGTTTTCCTACAATGAGCAGTTCTTC
d_gene: NA; v_gene: TRBV6-6; j_gene: TRBJ2-7; abundance: NA; CDR3aa: CASSYGQTYEQYF; CDR3nt: TGTGCCAGCAGTTACGGGCAAACCTACGAGCAGTACTTC
d_gene: NA; v_gene: TRBV29-1; j_gene: TRBJ1-3; abundance: NA; CDR3aa: CSAKNGNTIYF; CDR3nt: TGCAGCGCCAAAAATGGAAACACCATATATTTT
d_gene: TRBD2; v_gene: TRBV30; j_gene: TRBJ2-3; abundance: NA; CDR3aa: CAWSVEGGGADTQYF; CDR3nt: TGTGCCTGGAGTGTAGAGGGCGGGGGGGCTGATACGCAGTATTTT
d_gene: NA; v_gene: TRBV4-1; j_gene: TRBJ1-3; abundance: few; CDR3aa: CASSQDRGGGNTIYF; CDR3nt: TGCGCCAGCAGCCAAGATAGGGGCGGAGGAAACACCATATATTTT
d_gene: NA; v_gene: TRBV7-9; j_gene: TRBJ2-7; abundance: NA; CDR3aa: CASSLTDYEQYF; CDR3nt: TGTGCCAGCAGCCTGACAGACTACGAGCAGTACTTC
d_gene: NA; v_gene: TRBV19; j_gene: TRBJ2-7; abundance: NA; CDR3aa: CASSTGSSYEQYF; CDR3nt: TGTGCCAGTAGCACAGGGTCCTCCTACGAGCAGTACTTC
d_gene: NA; v_gene: TRBV7-3; j_gene: TRBJ2-2; abundance: NA; CDR3aa: CASSLIGGGLYTGELFF; CDR3nt: TGTGCCAGCAGCTTAATCGGCGGGGGCCTTTACACCGGGGAGCTGTTTTTT
d_gene: TRBD1; v_gene: TRBV5-4; j_gene: TRBJ1-1; abundance: NA; CDR3aa: CASSVGQGVLNTEAFF; CDR3nt: TGTGCCAGCAGCGTGGGACAGGGTGTTTTGAACACTGAAGCTTTCTTT
d_gene: NA; v_gene: TRBV4-2; j_gene: TRBJ1-3; abundance: once; CDR3aa: CASSQLDRYSGNTIYF; CDR3nt: TGTGCCAGCAGCCAACTAGACAGGTATTCTGGAAACACCATATATTTT
d_gene: NA; v_gene: TRBV2; j_gene: TRBJ1-5; abundance: NA; CDR3aa: CASSETDSNQPQHF; CDR3nt: TGTGCCAGCAGTGAGACAGATAGCAATCAGCCCCAGCATTTT
d_gene: TRBD1; v_gene: TRBV30; j_gene: TRBJ2-2; abundance: NA; CDR3aa: CAWSSGTGATGELFF; CDR3nt: TGTGCCTGGAGTTCCGGGACAGGGGCCACCGGGGAGCTGTTTTTT
d_gene: NA; v_gene: TRBV19; j_gene: TRBJ2-7; abundance: NA; CDR3aa: CASSRGGPDPYEQYF; CDR3nt: TGTGCCAGTAGTAGAGGGGGACCGGATCCCTACGAGCAGTACTTC
d_gene: NA; v_gene: TRBV5-1; j_gene: TRBJ2-1; abundance: NA; CDR3aa: CASSSRQAGNEQFF; CDR3nt: TGCGCCAGCAGCTCCCGACAGGCTGGGAATGAGCAGTTCTTC
d_gene: TRBD1; v_gene: TRBV7-7; j_gene: TRBJ2-2; abundance: NA; CDR3aa: CASSLDRDTGELFF; CDR3nt: TGTGCCAGCAGCCTGGACAGGGACACCGGGGAGCTGTTTTTT
d_gene: TRBD1; v_gene: TRBV10-3; j_gene: TRBJ1-2; abundance: many; CDR3aa: CAISAPGQGAKGYTF; CDR3nt: TGTGCCATCAGTGCCCCGGGACAGGGGGCGAAGGGCTACACCTTC
d_gene: NA; v_gene: TRBV9; j_gene: TRBJ1-1; abundance: NA; CDR3aa: CASSVGQTMNTEAFF; CDR3nt: TGTGCCAGCAGCGTAGGACAGACCATGAACACTGAAGCTTTCTTT
d_gene: TRBD1; v_gene: TRBV5-4; j_gene: TRBJ1-2; abundance: NA; CDR3aa: CASSLAGGTALGGYTF; CDR3nt: TGTGCCAGCAGCTTGGCAGGTGGGACAGCTCTTGGTGGCTACACCTTC
d_gene: TRBD1; v_gene: TRBV30; j_gene: TRBJ1-6; abundance: NA; CDR3aa: CAWNHPRGLNSPLHF; CDR3nt: TGTGCCTGGAATCACCCCAGGGGGCTTAATTCACCCCTCCACTTT
d_gene: NA; v_gene: TRBV18; j_gene: TRBJ1-1; abundance: NA; CDR3aa: CASSPGGSRTEAFF; CDR3nt: TGTGCCAGCTCACCCGGAGGGAGTAGAACTGAAGCTTTCTTT
d_gene: NA; v_gene: TRBV19; j_gene: TRBJ1-3; abundance: NA; CDR3aa: CASSIGTQAGNTIYF; CDR3nt: TGTGCCAGTAGTATTGGGACTCAAGCTGGAAACACCATATATTTT
d_gene: TRBD1; v_gene: TRBV5-1; j_gene: TRBJ2-2; abundance: NA; CDR3aa: CASSWGQTNTGELFF; CDR3nt: TGCGCCAGCAGCTGGGGACAGACGAACACCGGGGAGCTGTTTTTT
d_gene: NA; v_gene: TRBV5-6; j_gene: TRBJ2-5; abundance: once; CDR3aa: CASSLIGGETQYF; CDR3nt: TGTGCCAGCAGCCTGATAGGGGGTGAGACCCAGTACTTC
d_gene: NA; v_gene: TRBV19; j_gene: TRBJ1-2; abundance: NA; CDR3aa: CASRDSTGQNYGYTF; CDR3nt: TGTGCCAGTAGAGATTCTACGGGACAAAACTATGGCTACACCTTC
d_gene: NA; v_gene: TRBV5-1; j_gene: TRBJ2-1; abundance: NA; CDR3aa: CASSLQGLTYNEQFF; CDR3nt: TGCGCCAGCAGCTTGCAGGGGCTTACCTACAATGAGCAGTTCTTC